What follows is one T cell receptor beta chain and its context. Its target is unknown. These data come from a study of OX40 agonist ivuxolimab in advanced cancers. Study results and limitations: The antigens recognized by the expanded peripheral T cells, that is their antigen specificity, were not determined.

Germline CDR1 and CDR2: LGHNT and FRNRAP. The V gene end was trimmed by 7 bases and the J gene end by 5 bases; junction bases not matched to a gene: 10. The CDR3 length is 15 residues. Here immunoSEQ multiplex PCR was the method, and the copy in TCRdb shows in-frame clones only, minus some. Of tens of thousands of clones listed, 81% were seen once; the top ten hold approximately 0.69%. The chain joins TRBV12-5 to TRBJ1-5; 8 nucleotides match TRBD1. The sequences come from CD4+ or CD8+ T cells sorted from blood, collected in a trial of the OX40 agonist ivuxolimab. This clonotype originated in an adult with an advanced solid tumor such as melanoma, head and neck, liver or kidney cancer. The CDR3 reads CASVVDRVNDQPQHF. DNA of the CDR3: TGTGCTAGTGTTGTGGACAGGGTGAACGATCAGCCCCAGCATTTT.